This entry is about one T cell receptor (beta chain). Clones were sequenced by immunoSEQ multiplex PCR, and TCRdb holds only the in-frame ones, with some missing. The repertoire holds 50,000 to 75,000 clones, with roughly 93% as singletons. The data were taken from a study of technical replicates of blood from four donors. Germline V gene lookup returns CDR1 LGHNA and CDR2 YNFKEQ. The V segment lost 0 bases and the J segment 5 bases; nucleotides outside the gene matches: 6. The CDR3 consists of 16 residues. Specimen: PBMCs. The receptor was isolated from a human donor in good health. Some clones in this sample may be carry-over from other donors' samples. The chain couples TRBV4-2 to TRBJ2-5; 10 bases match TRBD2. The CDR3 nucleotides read TGTGCCAGCAGCCAAGATGCCAGCGGGGGGGATGAGACCCAGTACTTC. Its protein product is CASSQDASGGDETQYF.